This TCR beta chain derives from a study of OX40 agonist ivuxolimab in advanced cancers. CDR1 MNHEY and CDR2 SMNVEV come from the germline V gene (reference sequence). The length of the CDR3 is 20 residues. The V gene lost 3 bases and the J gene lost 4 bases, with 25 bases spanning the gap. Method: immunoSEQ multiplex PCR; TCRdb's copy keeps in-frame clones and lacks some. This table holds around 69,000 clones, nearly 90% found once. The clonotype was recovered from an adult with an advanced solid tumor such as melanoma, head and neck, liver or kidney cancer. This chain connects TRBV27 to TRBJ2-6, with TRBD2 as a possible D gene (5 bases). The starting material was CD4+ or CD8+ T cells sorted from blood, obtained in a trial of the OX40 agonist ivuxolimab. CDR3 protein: CASSLGASRAPLWGANVLTF. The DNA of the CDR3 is TGTGCCAGCAGTTTGGGAGCGTCCCGGGCCCCCCTTTGGGGGGCCAACGTCCTGACTTTC. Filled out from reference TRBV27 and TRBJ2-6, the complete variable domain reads EAQVTQNPRYLITVTGKKLTVTCSQNMNHEYMSWYRQDPGLGLRQIYYSMNVEVTDKGDVPEGYKVSRKEKRNFPLILESPSPNQTSLYFCASSLGASRAPLWGANVLTFGAGSRLTVL.